These 22 T cell receptor beta chains share one sample of origin, sequenced in a study of Ad26.COV2.S vaccination and SARS-CoV-2 variants. Treatment defined: 19 received Ad26.COV2.S at low or high dose, single or two shots; 5 received placebo; per-sample allocation not given. Specimen acquisition occurred on day 63 following the initial vaccine or placebo injection. Generated by immunoSEQ multiplex PCR, the TCRdb table keeps only in-frame clones and is missing some. The sample lists 380,000 or so clones; 83% were seen once. The input for sequencing was peripheral blood, taken in a trial of Ad26.COV2.S vaccine versus placebo. The origin of the receptors is a person between 18 and 60 years old who received the Ad26.COV2.S COVID-19 vaccine or a placebo.

This chain uses TRBV7-9 with TRBJ2-5; no clear D gene. The CDR3 consists of 10 residues. The germline V and J ends were trimmed by 4 bases and 7 bases, with 4 bases remaining between them. Germline CDR1 reads SEHNR; CDR2 reads FQNEAQ (reference sequence). In DNA form, the CDR3 reads TGTGCCAGCAGCTCAGGGACCCAGTACTTC. This codes for CASSSGTQYF.

V usage is TRBV3-1 (or the pseudogene TRBV3-2) and J usage is TRBJ2-7; possible D gene TRBD1, 6 bases. Between the trimmed V and J ends, which lost 0 bases and 3 bases, there was a span of 9 bases. The V gene's germline CDR1 is LGHDT and CDR2 YNNKEL (reference sequence). CDR3 length: 14 amino acids. CDR3 nucleotides: TGTGCCAGCAGCCAAGATTACAGGGTCTACGAGCAGTACTTC. Its translation: CASSQDYRVYEQYF.

The V and J genes are TRBV19 and TRBJ2-5; 10 bases match TRBD1. With V trimmed by 2 bases and J by 5 bases, 11 bases remained unmatched. This CDR3 contains 17 residues. CDR1 LNHDA and CDR2 SQIVND come from the germline V gene (reference sequence). The DNA for the CDR3 is TGTGCCAGTAGTATACTCAGAGAGACAGGGGGCCTTGAGACCCAGTACTTC. Its protein product is CASSILRETGGLETQYF.

The CDR3, as DNA: TGCGCCAGCAGCTTGTTTTTGCCGACTAGCGGCGTTCATCGTGAGCAGTACTTC. Its translation is CASSLFLPTSGVHREQYF. The chain carries TRBV5-1 and TRBJ2-7; the match to TRBD2 covers 9 bases. Germline V lookup: CDR1 SGHRS, CDR2 YFSETQ. V lost 1 base to trimming and J lost 7 bases; unmatched junction nucleotides: 18. The CDR3 sequence is 18 residues long.

This clone was seen just once. The chain uses TRBV5-6 and TRBJ1-4; the match to TRBD1 covers 7 bases. Germline CDR1 SGHDT, CDR2 YYEEEE. The CDR3 extends over 15 amino acids. Unmatched junction bases numbered 6, after V lost 0 bases and J lost 7 bases. For the CDR3, the DNA is TGTGCCAGCAGCTTGGTGGCAGGGGGTAGTGAAAAACTGTTTTTT. Translating gives CASSLVAGGSEKLFF.

V usage is TRBV19 and J usage is TRBJ2-1, with D perhaps matching TRBD2 (5 bases). Germline CDR1 and CDR2: LNHDA and SQIVND (reference sequence). This CDR3 has 12 amino acids. Trimming stripped 6 bases from V and 10 bases from J, with 13 bases between. The CDR3 bases are TGTGCCAGTAGGCCCTGGAGCGGCGAGCAGTTCTTC. As protein: CASRPWSGEQFF. The entire variable domain, with the rest obtained from reference TRBV19 and TRBJ2-1, is as follows: DGGITQSPKYLFRKEGQNVTLSCEQNLNHDAMYWYRQDPGQGLRLIYYSQIVNDFQKGDIAEGYSVSREKKESFPLTVTSAQKNPTAFYLCASRPWSGEQFFGPGTRLTVL.

This clone has a single count. This chain uses TRBV7-2 with TRBJ1-4, with D maybe TRBD1 (5 bases). The germline V gene encodes CDR1 SGHTA and CDR2 FQGNSA. The CDR3 is 15 amino acids. With 5 bases removed from V and 10 bases from J, the gap between germline ends came to 20 bases. CDR3 residues: CASSPSRDSSLKLFF. CDR3 DNA: TGTGCCAGCAGCCCATCCCGGGACTCAAGTTTAAAACTGTTTTTT.

The chain recombines TRBV6-5 with TRBJ2-7, with 7 positions matching TRBD1. Germline lookup yields CDR1 MNHEY and CDR2 SVGAGI. With 2 bases clipped from V and 5 bases from J, the junction kept 9 bases outside the gene matches. This CDR3 is 15 amino acids long. CDR3 in DNA: TGTGCCAGCAGTTACGGGGACAGTTCAGAGCACGAGCAGTACTTC. It codes for CASSYGDSSEHEQYF.

The CDR3 reads CASSSDSDEETQYF. DNA for the CDR3: TGTGCCAGCAGCTCGGACTCCGATGAAGAGACCCAGTACTTC. This chain connects TRBV9 to TRBJ2-5; a possible D gene is TRBD2 (5 bases). V dropped 4 bases and J dropped 3 bases, with 13 bases sitting between them. The CDR3 runs to 14 residues. Germline V CDR1 and CDR2: SGDLS, YYNGEE. Based on the CDR3 plus reference TRBV9 and TRBJ2-5, the full variable domain is DSGVTQTPKHLITATGQRVTLRCSPRSGDLSVYWYQQSLDQGLQFLIQYYNGEERAKGNILERFSAQQFPDLHSELNLSSLELGDSALYFCASSSDSDEETQYFGPGTRLLVL.

This CDR3 is CASSPRVRDGAKNIQYF. The DNA of the CDR3 is TGTGCCAGCAGTCCCCGGGTACGGGACGGAGCCAAAAACATTCAGTACTTC. The chain recombines TRBV6-2 or TRBV6-3 with TRBJ2-4; D tentatively fits TRBD1 or TRBD2 (5 bases each). The CDR3 is made up of 17 amino acids. V was trimmed by 5 bases and J by 0 bases, leaving 17 bases between them. Germline V gene data show CDR1 as MNHEY and CDR2 as SVGEGT.

The V call is TRBV19, the J call TRBJ2-1; perhaps TRBD2 as D (6 bases). The length of the CDR3 is 15 residues. Germline CDR1 and CDR2: LNHDA and SQIVND (reference sequence). The germline V and J ends were trimmed by 3 bases and 9 bases, with 18 bases remaining between them. The CDR3, as DNA: TGTGCCAGTAGTATGGGCTCGCCAGGGCGGGGTGAGCAGTTCTTC. This sequence encodes CASSMGSPGRGEQFF.

As concerns this clone: A much larger clone is a single base away; this may be a read error. The V gene is TRBV28, the J gene TRBJ2-1; no clear D gene. Trimming removed 6 bases from V and 4 bases from J, with 4 bases in between. CDR1 is MDHEN, CDR2 SYDVKM, per germline. This CDR3 has 11 residues. DNA of the CDR3: TGTGCCAGCAGCCAATACAATGAGCAGTTCTTC. Translated, it gives CASSQYNEQFF.

The chain employs TRBV29-1 and TRBJ2-1; no clear D. From germline, CDR1 is SQVTM and CDR2 ANQGSEA. The CDR3 sequence is 11 residues long. Trimming stripped 8 bases from V and 6 bases from J, with 11 bases between. The CDR3 protein is CSLGFSNEQFF. CDR3 in DNA: TGCAGCCTAGGGTTTAGCAATGAGCAGTTCTTC.

This clone has a single count. The chain uses TRBV6-2 or TRBV6-3 and TRBJ2-7, with D tentatively TRBD2 (5 bases). Germline V gene sequence: CDR1 MNHEY, CDR2 SVGEGT. CDR3 size: 13 residues. Deletions cut 6 bases from V and 2 bases from J, with 11 bases between. The DNA of the CDR3 is TGTGCCAGCAGCAGCGGACGGCCCTACGAGCAGTACTTC. Residues: CASSSGRPYEQYF.

This sequence joins TRBV11-2 and TRBJ2-7; a possible D gene is TRBD2 (5 bases). The V gene's germline CDR1 is SGHAT and CDR2 FQNNGV. The CDR3 runs 12 residues. Between the trimmed V and J ends, which lost 3 bases and 4 bases, there was a span of 7 bases. The CDR3 sequence: CASSFGDYEQYF. DNA of the CDR3: TGTGCCAGCAGCTTCGGGGATTACGAGCAGTACTTC.

This chain joins TRBV6-6 and TRBJ2-2; D assignment may be TRBD1 or TRBD2 (6 bases each). This CDR3 contains 16 residues. Trimming stripped 3 bases from V and 1 base from J, with 12 bases between. The germline CDR1 and CDR2 sequences are MNHNY and SVGAGI (reference sequence). DNA of the CDR3: TGTGCCAGCAGTTATGAGGGGGGCGGGAACACCGGGGAGCTGTTTTTT. This translates into CASSYEGGGNTGELFF.

The rearrangement joins TRBV20-1 to TRBJ1-1; D is unresolved. Germline-derived CDR1 and CDR2 are DFQATT and SNEGSKA (reference sequence). CDR3 size: 11 residues. V lost 3 bases and J 11 bases, leaving 13 bases between the germline ends. The CDR3 loop is CSARRHGGAFF. The CDR3 DNA sequence: TGCAGTGCTAGGAGACATGGCGGGGCTTTCTTT.

The chain combines TRBV19 with TRBJ2-2, with 7 bases matching TRBD1. J lost 5 bases, V lost 9 bases, and 9 bases had no gene match. The germline V gene encodes CDR1 LNHDA and CDR2 SQIVND (reference sequence). This CDR3 is 14 amino acids long. The CDR3 DNA is TGTGCCAGCCAACGAAGGGGGCGTACCGGGGAGCTGTTTTTT. Its translation is CASQRRGRTGELFF.

CDR3 sequence reads: CASSQGGGGVSYNEQFF. DNA of the CDR3: TGTGCCAGCAGCCAAGGGGGGGGCGGGGTATCCTACAATGAGCAGTTCTTC. This rearrangement joins TRBV4-2 to TRBJ2-1; the D gene is possibly TRBD2 (7 bases). The CDR3 spans 17 residues. Trimming removed 1 base from V and 1 base from J, with 14 bases in between. CDR1 and CDR2 (germline): LGHNA, YNFKEQ.

This clone has a single count. The genes are TRBV30 and TRBJ2-5; perhaps TRBD1 as D (5 bases). V was cut by 2 bases and J by 1 base, with 11 bases left in between. CDR3 length: 14 residues. The V gene's germline CDR1 is GTSNPN and CDR2 SVGIG (reference sequence). Here the CDR3 DNA reads TGTGCCTGGAGTTTTGGGGCCCTCCAAGAGACCCAGTACTTC. This translates into CAWSFGALQETQYF.

V gene TRBV11-2 combines with J gene TRBJ1-1; possibly TRBD1 for D (6 bases). CDR3 length: 13 amino acids. CDR1 and CDR2 from the germline V gene are SGHAT and FQNNGV. V was cut by 5 bases and J by 8 bases, with 15 bases left in between. CDR3 in amino acids: CASSPAGAPEAFF. The CDR3 nucleotides are TGTGCCAGCAGCCCCGCAGGGGCACCCGAAGCTTTCTTT.

The chain couples TRBV27 to TRBJ1-4; D might be TRBD1 (6 bases). The CDR3 extends over 14 amino acids. V gave up 1 base and J gave up 8 bases, with 11 bases separating them. Germline V gene sequence: CDR1 MNHEY, CDR2 SMNVEV (reference sequence). CDR3: CASSLWGAGEKLFF. CDR3 sequence (DNA): TGTGCCAGCAGTTTATGGGGGGCTGGGGAAAAACTGTTTTTT.